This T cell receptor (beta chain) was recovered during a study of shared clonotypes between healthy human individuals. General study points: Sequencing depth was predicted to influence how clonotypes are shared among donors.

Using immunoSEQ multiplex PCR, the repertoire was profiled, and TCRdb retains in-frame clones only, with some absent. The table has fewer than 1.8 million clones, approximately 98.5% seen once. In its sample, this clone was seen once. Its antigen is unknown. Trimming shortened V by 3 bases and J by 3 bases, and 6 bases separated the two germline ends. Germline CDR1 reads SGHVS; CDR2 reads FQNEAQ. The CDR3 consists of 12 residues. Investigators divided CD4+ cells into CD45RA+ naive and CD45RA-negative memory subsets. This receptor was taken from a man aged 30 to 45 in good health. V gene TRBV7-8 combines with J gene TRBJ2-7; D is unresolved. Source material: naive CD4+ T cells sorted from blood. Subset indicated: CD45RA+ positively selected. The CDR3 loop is CASSLDFYEQYF. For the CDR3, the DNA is TGTGCCAGCAGCTTGGATTTCTACGAGCAGTACTTC.